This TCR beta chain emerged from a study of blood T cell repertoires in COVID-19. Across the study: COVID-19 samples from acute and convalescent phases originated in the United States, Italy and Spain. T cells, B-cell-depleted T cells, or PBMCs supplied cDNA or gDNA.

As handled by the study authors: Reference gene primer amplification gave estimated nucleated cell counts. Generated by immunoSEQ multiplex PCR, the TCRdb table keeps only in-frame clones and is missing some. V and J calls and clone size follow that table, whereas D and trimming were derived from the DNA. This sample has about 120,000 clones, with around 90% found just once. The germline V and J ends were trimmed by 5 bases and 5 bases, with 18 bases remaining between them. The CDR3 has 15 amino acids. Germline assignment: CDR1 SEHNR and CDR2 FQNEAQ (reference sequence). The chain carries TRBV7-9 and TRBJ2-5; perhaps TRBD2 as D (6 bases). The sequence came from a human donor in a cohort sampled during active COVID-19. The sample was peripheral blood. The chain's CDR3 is CASSQPTSHPETQYF. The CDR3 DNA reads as TGTGCCAGCAGCCAACCGACTAGTCACCCGGAGACCCAGTACTTC. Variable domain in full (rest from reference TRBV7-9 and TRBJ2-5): DTGVSQNPRHKITKRGQNVTFRCDPISEHNRLYWYRQTLGQGPEFLTYFQNEAQLEKSRLLSDRFSAERPKGSFSTLEIQRTEQGDSAMYLCASSQPTSHPETQYFGPGTRLLVL.